A selection of T cell receptor beta chains follows, all from one sample in a study of T cell repertoires in cytomegalovirus infection. Which antigens these TCRs recognize remains unknown. TCRdb re-called the reads through MiXCR, storing one row per CDR3 protein. The table includes 400,000 to 600,000 distinct CDR3 sequences, approximately 46% detected once. The specimen was cultured PBMCs, collected from culture after CMV antigen stimulation. Every receptor here comes from a human donor in good health (CMV status not recorded). Some clones in this sample may be carry-over from other donors' samples. Each CDR3 is given with its conserved first and last residue. Fields, in order: clone size, D gene, J gene, V gene, CDR3 DNA, CDR3 protein. The D gene is left open where the match is weak. Not all rows give a size; the values are once, few, many and, for expanded clones, a class.

>.|.|TRBJ2-2|TRBV11-2
TGTGCCAGCAGCCTTGCCCTTTGGGGTGGTGCCGGGGAGCTGTTTTTT
CASSLALWGGAGELFF
>.|.|TRBJ2-4|TRBV12-5
TGTGCTAGTGGCCAAACCGGGACAGGGGGTTTACTAGCGGGAGCGGCCAAAAACATTCAGTACTTC
CASGQTGTGGLLAGAAKNIQYF
>.|.|TRBJ2-7|TRBV6-2/TRBV6-3
TGTGCCAGCAGTAACTACAGGGTGGGGTACGAGCAGTACTTC
CASSNYRVGYEQYF
>few|.|TRBJ2-6|TRBV15
TGTGCCACCAGCAGAGATCTCGCCTCTGGGGCCAACGTCCTGACTTTC
CATSRDLASGANVLTF
>many|TRBD2|TRBJ2-1|TRBV7-2
TGTGCCAGCAGCCCCTCTAGCGGGGTCGGGCATGAGCAGTTCTTC
CASSPSSGVGHEQFF
>.|TRBD1|TRBJ2-7|TRBV20-1
TGCAGTGCACCCCGGGACAGGGGCATCGAGCAGTACTTC
CSAPRDRGIEQYF
>few|.|TRBJ1-5|TRBV5-5
TGTGCCAGCAGCTTACAGGGTTCCTATAGCAATCAGCCCCAGCATTTT
CASSLQGSYSNQPQHF
>.|.|TRBJ1-6|TRBV19
TGTGCTGCGGGGGATAATTCACCCCTCCACTTT
CAAGDNSPLHF
>.|TRBD1|TRBJ2-5|TRBV7-9
TGTGCCAGCAACGACAGGGTGGAAGAGACCCAGTACTTC
CASNDRVEETQYF
>.|TRBD2|TRBJ2-5|TRBV12-3/TRBV12-4
TGTGCCAGCAGTCGGAGAACCTATAGCGGGGGGGCCGTGGAGACCCAGTACTTC
CASSRRTYSGGAVETQYF
>once|.|TRBJ1-5|TRBV19
TGTGCCAGTAGTATAGGGGTGGCAGGGCAGCCCCAGCATTTT
CASSIGVAGQPQHF
>.|TRBD2|TRBJ2-5|TRBV12-3/TRBV12-4
TGTGCCAGCAGTAGAGGCGGGAGGGCCGAGGAGACCCAGTACTTC
CASSRGGRAEETQYF
>few|.|TRBJ2-7|TRBV7-2
TGTGCCAGCAGCTTACAACCAACCTACGAGCAGTACTTC
CASSLQPTYEQYF
>.|TRBD2|TRBJ2-1|TRBV2
TGTGCCAGCCAGGCTGCCGGGAGGGCCGTAGGCAATGAGCAGTTCTTC
CASQAAGRAVGNEQFF
>few|TRBD1|TRBJ2-3|TRBV5-1
TGCGCCAGCAGCCCTGACAGGGCTAGCACAGATACGCAGTATTTT
CASSPDRASTDTQYF